The 28 T cell receptor beta chains presented below share a single source sample, sequenced in a study of T cell responses to AZD1222 COVID-19 vaccine. Sequenced by immunoSEQ multiplex PCR; TCRdb stores in-frame clones only, minus some. The sample consists of under 200,000 clones, about 88% of them appearing once. This material consisted of peripheral blood, taken on day 0 of AZD1222 vaccination. All receptors derive from an adult in good health.

The chain links TRBV5-1 to TRBJ1-1; a weak D match, TRBD1 (5 bases). Germline values: CDR1 SGHRS, CDR2 YFSETQ. The CDR3 is 13 amino acids. The germline V and J ends were trimmed by 2 bases and 5 bases, with 10 bases remaining between them. CDR3 region: CASSFTGGTEAFF. As DNA, the CDR3 is TGCGCCAGCAGCTTCACCGGGGGGACTGAAGCTTTCTTT.

The chain recombines TRBV18 with TRBJ2-2; the D gene is possibly TRBD2 (6 bases). CDR1 is KGHSH, CDR2 LQKENI, per germline. The ends were cut back, 2 bases at V and 4 bases at J, with 14 bases in the middle. CDR3 size: 16 residues. CDR3 sequence: CASSPAGQGGTGELFF. As DNA, the CDR3 is TGTGCCAGCTCACCAGCAGGTCAGGGAGGCACCGGGGAGCTGTTTTTT.

V gene TRBV21-1 combines with J gene TRBJ1-5. TRBV21-1 is classified as a pseudogene. This CDR3 is built from 17 residues. The CDR3 DNA is TGTGCCAGCAGCAAAGGCTTCTTTACGGACGGCAATCAGCCCCAGCATTTT. Protein sequence: CASSKGFFTDGNQPQHF.

This chain uses TRBV3-1 (or the pseudogene TRBV3-2) with TRBJ1-1; 7 bases line up with TRBD1. The length of the CDR3 is 13 residues. V lost 1 base, J lost 11 bases, and 7 bases stayed unmatched. The germline CDR1 and CDR2 sequences are LGHDT and YNNKEL (reference sequence). The CDR3 spells CASSQVRQGDAFF. In DNA, the CDR3 is TGTGCCAGCAGCCAAGTGAGACAGGGTGACGCTTTCTTT.

This chain connects TRBV4-3 to TRBJ1-6; D gene ambiguous. The germline gives CDR1 LGHNA, CDR2 YSLEER. Trimming stripped 0 bases from V and 13 bases from J, with 16 bases between. CDR3 length: 15 residues. The CDR3 nucleotides read TGCGCCAGCAGCCAAGATTCCCAACGTACAATCCCCCTCCACTTT. Its protein is CASSQDSQRTIPLHF.

The chain combines TRBV27 with TRBJ2-1; 12 nucleotides match TRBD2. V lost 0 bases, J lost 5 bases, and 14 bases stayed unmatched. The length of the CDR3 is 20 residues. Germline values: CDR1 MNHEY, CDR2 SMNVEV (reference sequence). The CDR3 region has the DNA TGTGCCAGCAGTTTATCGAAAAGACTAGCGGGAGTAAAAGGGAACAATGAGCAGTTCTTC. This encodes CASSLSKRLAGVKGNNEQFF.

This chain joins TRBV15 and TRBJ2-6; D is tentatively TRBD1 or TRBD2 (6 bases each). CDR1 and CDR2 (germline): LNHNV, YYDKDF (reference sequence). The CDR3 sequence is 20 residues long. V shed 1 base and J shed 10 bases, with 29 bases lying between them. CDR3 protein: CATSRGGGRGYDIFRNVLTF. In DNA, the CDR3 is TGTGCCACCAGCAGAGGAGGGGGGCGAGGTTATGATATCTTTCGGAACGTCCTGACTTTC. The complete variable domain, with remaining parts taken from reference TRBV15 and TRBJ2-6, reads DAMVIQNPRYQVTQFGKPVTLSCSQTLNHNVMYWYQQKSSQAPKLLFHYYDKDFNNEADTPDNFQSRRPNTSFCFLDIRSPGLGDTAMYLCATSRGGGRGYDIFRNVLTFGAGSRLTVL.

J is TRBJ2-5 and V is TRBV7-7, with D possibly matching TRBD2 (7 bases). The length of the CDR3 is 13 residues. V dropped 2 bases and J dropped 4 bases, with 8 bases sitting between them. Germline CDR1 is SSHAT and CDR2 is FNYEAQ (reference sequence). The CDR3 reads CASSLRGAETQYF. The CDR3, as DNA: TGTGCCAGCAGCTTACGGGGGGCAGAGACCCAGTACTTC.

V is TRBV20-1 and J is TRBJ1-5; D gene uncertain. V lost 3 bases to trimming and J lost 4 bases, with 10 bases between them. This CDR3 is 13 amino acids long. Per the germline V gene, CDR1 is DFQATT and CDR2 is SNEGSKA (reference sequence). This CDR3 is CSASYDLNQPQHF. Written as DNA, the CDR3 is TGCAGTGCTAGTTACGACTTGAATCAGCCCCAGCATTTT.

This clone has just one count. V gene TRBV9 combines with J gene TRBJ2-5, with a weak D call TRBD1 (6 bases). Trimming cost V 4 bases and J 5 bases, with 18 bases left between them. This CDR3 is built from 15 residues. Germline V gives CDR1 SGDLS, CDR2 YYNGEE. DNA for the CDR3: TGTGCCAGCAGCACTACTCAGGGGCCACGGGAGACCCAGTACTTC. It translates to CASSTTQGPRETQYF.

The J gene is TRBJ2-5, the V gene TRBV30, with D perhaps being TRBD1 or TRBD2 (6 bases each). Germline V gives CDR1 GTSNPN, CDR2 SVGIG (reference sequence). The ends were cut back, 0 bases at V and 2 bases at J, with 13 bases in the middle. The CDR3 totals 15 residues. The CDR3 DNA reads TGTGCCTGGAGTGTAAGGGGGGTAAAGCAAGAGACCCAGTACTTC. This sequence encodes CAWSVRGVKQETQYF.

This chain uses TRBV5-1 with TRBJ1-1; 7 bases are a match to TRBD1. The CDR3 is 15 amino acids. Trimming cost V 3 bases and J 6 bases; bases outside gene matches: 11. Germline CDR1 is SGHRS and CDR2 is YFSETQ. The CDR3 sequence: CASSWRTGAAAEAFF. The CDR3 DNA reads as TGCGCCAGCAGCTGGCGAACAGGGGCGGCGGCTGAAGCTTTCTTT.

The chain carries TRBV28 and TRBJ1-1, with D possibly being TRBD1 (5 bases). Germline V gives CDR1 MDHEN, CDR2 SYDVKM. V lost 6 bases and J 0 bases, leaving 14 bases between the germline ends. There are 15 residues in the CDR3. The CDR3 loop reads CASSSVRGVNTEAFF. CDR3 DNA sequence: TGTGCCAGCAGCTCGGTTAGGGGCGTGAACACTGAAGCTTTCTTT.

The chain joins TRBV29-1 to TRBJ1-4, with no clear D. CDR3 length: 13 amino acids. V was clipped by 4 bases and J by 4 bases, with 10 bases between them. Per germline, CDR1 SQVTM and CDR2 ANQGSEA. This CDR3 is CSVAILNNEKLFF. The CDR3 DNA follows: TGCAGCGTTGCGATCCTAAATAATGAAAAACTGTTTTTT.

The chain combines TRBV27 with TRBJ1-1; the D is unclear. The germline gives CDR1 MNHEY, CDR2 SMNVEV (reference sequence). V lost 2 bases, J lost 1 base, and 11 bases lay in between. The CDR3 has 15 residues. Here the CDR3 DNA reads TGTGCCAGCAGTTTAGGGATGAGAAAGAACACTGAAGCTTTCTTT. Protein sequence: CASSLGMRKNTEAFF.

This sequence joins TRBV28 and TRBJ1-2, with D perhaps TRBD1 (5 bases). This CDR3 region has 13 residues. Germline CDR1 and CDR2: MDHEN and SYDVKM. V was cut by 2 bases and J by 8 bases, with 12 bases left in between. CDR3 sequence (DNA): TGTGCCAGCAGTTTAGGGCGACAGAGAGGCTACACCTTC. This sequence encodes CASSLGRQRGYTF.

The CDR3 DNA is TGTGCCAGCAGTACGGGGCCGCGTTACACTGAAGCTTTCTTT. Encoded protein: CASSTGPRYTEAFF. The J gene is TRBJ1-1, the V gene TRBV6-5; tentative D call: TRBD1 (5 bases). V shed 5 bases and J shed 3 bases, with 13 bases lying between them. CDR3 length equals 14 residues. Germline V gene data show CDR1 as MNHEY and CDR2 as SVGAGI.

This clone came up once. The CDR3 loop reads CASPRSASDTGELFF. CDR3 DNA sequence: TGTGCCAGCCCCCGCTCGGCGAGCGACACCGGGGAGCTGTTTTTT. The J gene is TRBJ2-2, the V gene TRBV7-5; TRBD2, the D gene given by the table, was not confirmed from the DNA. TRBV7-5 is recorded as a pseudogene. The CDR3 is 15 amino acids.

V gene TRBV28 combines with J gene TRBJ1-6; D is unresolved. From germline, CDR1 is MDHEN and CDR2 SYDVKM. Trimming pared 2 bases from V and 5 bases from J, leaving 10 bases between. The CDR3 extends over 15 amino acids. As DNA, the CDR3 is TGTGCCAGCAGTTTACGGGGAGCGAATAATTCACCCCTCCACTTT. The encoded protein is CASSLRGANNSPLHF.

This clone was seen only a few times. This chain joins TRBV5-1 and TRBJ1-2, with 8 nucleotides matching TRBD1. V was clipped by 5 bases and J by 6 bases; unmatched bases: 6. The CDR3 is 13 residues long. Germline-derived CDR1 and CDR2 are SGHRS and YFSETQ. CDR3 nucleotide sequence: TGCGCCAGCAGGCCGCAGGGGGCGGATGGCTACACCTTC. This sequence encodes CASRPQGADGYTF.

The sample holds a few counts of this clone. V gene TRBV2 combines with J gene TRBJ2-5, with 13 bases identical to TRBD2. The CDR3 sequence is 16 residues long. Germline V lookup: CDR1 SNHLY, CDR2 FYNNEI. V dropped 5 bases and J dropped 2; count of bases not matched to a gene: 5. CDR3 loop: CASSRLAGGLQETQYF. The CDR3 region has the DNA TGTGCCAGCAGTCGACTAGCGGGGGGATTACAAGAGACCCAGTACTTC. Combining the CDR3 with reference TRBV2 and TRBJ2-5 gives the whole variable domain EPEVTQTPSHQVTQMGQEVILRCVPISNHLYFYWYRQILGQKVEFLVSFYNNEISEKSEIFDDQFSVERPDGSNFTLKIRSTKLEDSAMYFCASSRLAGGLQETQYFGPGTRLLVL.

The chain is built from TRBV2 and TRBJ1-4; D is perhaps TRBD1 (5 bases). This CDR3 spans 14 amino acids. Germline CDR1 SNHLY, CDR2 FYNNEI. V was pared by 3 bases and J by 7 bases, with 12 bases between. In nucleotides, the CDR3 is TGTGCCAGCAGTGATGGCACCGGGGGTGAAAAACTGTTTTTT. It encodes CASSDGTGGEKLFF. The full variable domain, completed using reference TRBV2 and TRBJ1-4, is EPEVTQTPSHQVTQMGQEVILRCVPISNHLYFYWYRQILGQKVEFLVSFYNNEISEKSEIFDDQFSVERPDGSNFTLKIRSTKLEDSAMYFCASSDGTGGEKLFFGSGTQLSVL.

The chain carries TRBV5-1 and TRBJ2-7; 7 positions agree with TRBD1. The CDR3 has 15 amino acids. The V segment lost 2 bases and the J segment 2 bases; nucleotides outside the gene matches: 7. Germline values: CDR1 SGHRS, CDR2 YFSETQ. The CDR3 region has the DNA TGCGCCAGCAGCTTTACCCCGCAGGGGGCCTACGAGCAGTACTTC. Its translation is CASSFTPQGAYEQYF.

The genes are TRBV5-1 and TRBJ2-3; D is possibly TRBD1 (5 bases). This CDR3 spans 17 amino acids. Germline loops: CDR1 SGHRS, CDR2 YFSETQ. V lost 1 base to trimming and J lost 3 bases, with 18 bases between them. CDR3 sequence: CASSLRARVELTDTQYF. In nucleotides, the CDR3 is TGCGCCAGCAGCTTGCGAGCCAGGGTAGAATTGACAGATACGCAGTATTTT.

The chain joins TRBV6-9 to TRBJ1-1, with D hard to call. Germline V gene sequence: CDR1 MNHGY, CDR2 SVAAGI. Trimming took off 9 bases at V and 1 base at J, with 12 bases between the two ends. CDR3 length: 13 amino acids. As DNA, the CDR3 is TGTGCCAGTCTATTCCGGGAGAACACTGAAGCTTTCTTT. This sequence encodes CASLFRENTEAFF.

The chain combines TRBV2 with TRBJ2-6; D unclear. CDR3 length: 15 amino acids. V was clipped by 2 bases and J by 1 base, with 6 bases between them. CDR1 and CDR2 from the germline V gene are SNHLY and FYNNEI. The CDR3 here is CASSETVSGANVLTF. CDR3 DNA: TGTGCCAGCAGTGAAACAGTATCTGGGGCCAACGTCCTGACTTTC.

The rearrangement links TRBV5-6 to TRBJ1-1; D gene unclear. V dropped 4 bases and J dropped 1 base, with 11 bases sitting between them. The germline V gene has CDR1 SGHDT and CDR2 YYEEEE. CDR3 size: 14 residues. CDR3 bases: TGTGCCAGCAGCAATTTCGACCGGAACACTGAAGCTTTCTTT. As protein: CASSNFDRNTEAFF.

This clone was recorded a few times. The rearrangement joins TRBV30 to TRBJ1-2, with D unclear. From germline, CDR1 is GTSNPN and CDR2 SVGIG (reference sequence). The V gene lost 2 bases and the J gene lost 5 bases, with 18 bases spanning the gap. The CDR3 has 15 residues. CDR3 sequence (DNA): TGTGCCTGGAGTACTCCTGGACTGTGGGCATATGGCTACACCTTC. Protein sequence: CAWSTPGLWAYGYTF.